A single sample is the source of the 15 T cell receptor beta chains below, sequenced in a study of T cells in Graves' hyperthyroidism and ophthalmopathy. RNA transcripts gave rise to amplified TCR beta CDR3 regions. First-round RT-PCR with HTBI primers amplified the TCR CDR3 region. TCRdb used MiXCR to reprocess the multiplex PCR reads, holding one entry per CDR3 protein. Of approximately 600,000 distinct CDR3 sequences in the sample, 20% to 25% were seen once. Sequences were obtained from blood. Source of these receptors: a man younger than 40 with Graves' ophthalmopathy.

This sequence joins TRBV28 and TRBJ1-1, with D possibly being TRBD1 (6 bases). The CDR3 length is 14 residues. The germline CDR1 and CDR2 sequences are MDHEN and SYDVKM. Between the trimmed V and J ends, which lost 3 bases and 8 bases, there was a span of 16 bases. The CDR3 protein is CASSFLPRGREAFF. DNA of the CDR3: TGTGCCAGCAGTTTTTTACCCAGGGGCCGAGAAGCTTTCTTT.

The rearrangement joins TRBV9 to TRBJ2-4, with D unresolved. The CDR3 spans 14 residues. Trimming shortened V by 4 bases and J by 1 base, and 9 bases separated the two germline ends. From germline, CDR1 is SGDLS and CDR2 YYNGEE. CDR3 DNA sequence: TGTGCCAGCAGCCTAAGTGATGCCAAAAACATTCAGTACTTC. As protein: CASSLSDAKNIQYF.

The chain employs TRBV28 and TRBJ1-6; 7 nucleotides align to TRBD1. This CDR3 is 14 amino acids long. Germline trimming cut 2 bases from V and 11 bases from J; bases unmatched to any gene: 6. Germline CDR1 and CDR2: MDHEN and SYDVKM. For the CDR3, the DNA is TGTGCCAGCAGTTTACCCGGCCAGGGGGCACCCCTCCACTTT. The encoded protein is CASSLPGQGAPLHF.

The V and J genes are TRBV2 and TRBJ1-5, with a weak D call TRBD1 (5 bases). Trimming pared 2 bases from V and 1 base from J, leaving 6 bases between. The CDR3 sequence is 14 residues long. Germline CDR1 is SNHLY and CDR2 is FYNNEI. This CDR3 reads CASSEWDSNQPQHF. CDR3 in DNA: TGTGCCAGCAGTGAATGGGACAGCAATCAGCCCCAGCATTTT.

This clonotype was observed many times. The rearrangement joins TRBV11-2 to TRBJ2-7; D gene ambiguous. The V end lost 1 base, the J end lost 0 bases, and 4 bases lay between the germline ends. The CDR3 totals 13 residues. CDR1 is SGHAT, CDR2 FQNNGV, per germline. CDR3: CASSLGISYEQYF. The CDR3 DNA reads as TGTGCCAGCAGCTTAGGCATCTCCTACGAGCAGTACTTC.

This clonotype showed up just a few times. V usage is TRBV28 and J usage is TRBJ2-7, with unresolved D. CDR1 is MDHEN and CDR2 is SYDVKM in the germline V gene. The V and J ends lost 7 bases and 4 bases respectively, with 14 bases between them. The CDR3 totals 13 residues. The CDR3, as DNA: TGTGCCAGCACACGGAAGGCCCCTTACGAGCAGTACTTC. Translating gives CASTRKAPYEQYF.

This clonotype has a handful of counts. J is TRBJ2-7 and V is TRBV10-3; 10 bases map to TRBD2. The CDR3 sequence is 14 residues long. CDR1 ENHRY and CDR2 SYGVKD come from the germline V gene. The junction had 9 bases not matched to a gene; V was cut back by 5 bases and J by 8 bases. CDR3 bases: TGTGCCATCAGTACCGGGACTAGCGCCGCCCAGCAGTACTTC. Amino acids: CAISTGTSAAQQYF.

This clonotype was detected only once. The rearrangement links TRBV9 to TRBJ1-2; no definite D call. Germline CDR1 reads SGDLS; CDR2 reads YYNGEE. V lost 1 base and J lost 8, with 15 bases in between. The CDR3 consists of 14 residues. CDR3 loop: CASSVKEGLQGYTF. CDR3 nucleotide sequence: TGTGCCAGCAGCGTAAAGGAGGGATTGCAAGGCTACACCTTC.

This rearrangement joins TRBV6-6 to TRBJ2-1, with 9 bases matching TRBD2. J gave up 0 bases and V 0 bases, and 0 bases lay outside the gene matches. Per the germline V gene, CDR1 is MNHNY and CDR2 is SVGAGI (reference sequence). The CDR3 runs to 16 residues. CDR3: CASSYSSGGSYNEQFF. CDR3 nucleotides: TGTGCCAGCAGTTACTCTAGCGGGGGCTCCTACAATGAGCAGTTCTTC.

The V and J genes are TRBV28 and TRBJ2-1; TRBD2 matches at 11 bases. Germline loops: CDR1 MDHEN, CDR2 SYDVKM. V shed 5 bases, J shed 9 bases, and the junction held 9 bases outside the gene matches. The CDR3 has 15 amino acids. The CDR3 here is CASSPTPGLAGEQFF. The CDR3, as DNA: TGTGCCAGCAGTCCAACGCCAGGACTAGCGGGTGAGCAGTTCTTC.

This clonotype was found a few times. V usage is TRBV6-2 or TRBV6-3 and J usage is TRBJ1-5; TRBD1 matches 9 bases. The CDR3 length is 16 residues. V trimming: 5 bases; J trimming: 2 bases; junction bases outside the gene matches: 7. Germline values: CDR1 MNHEY, CDR2 SVGEGT. CDR3 DNA: TGTGCCAGCAGTCCGGGACAGGGATGGCGCAATCAGCCCCAGCATTTT. Its translation: CASSPGQGWRNQPQHF.

This clonotype was recorded a few times. This chain connects TRBV12-3 or TRBV12-4 to TRBJ2-5; 7 bases fit TRBD2. The V segment lost 4 bases and the J segment 3 bases; nucleotides outside the gene matches: 11. The CDR3 sequence is 16 residues long. CDR3 DNA sequence: TGTGCCAGCAGTTCCCGGGGAGGGGTCATCAAAGAGACCCAGTACTTC. As protein: CASSSRGGVIKETQYF.

Ten or more counts support this clonotype. The CDR3 nucleotides read TGTGCCAGCTCATTCACAGGGTACCAAGAGACCCAGTACTTC. This codes for CASSFTGYQETQYF. V is TRBV18 and J is TRBJ2-5; a weak D match, TRBD1 (6 bases). Per germline, CDR1 KGHSH and CDR2 LQKENI. The V end was cut by 5 bases, the J end by 0 bases, with 10 bases between. This CDR3 spans 14 amino acids.

A note on this clonotype: This may be a read error, as it is one base from a much larger clone. This chain connects TRBV5-1 to TRBJ1-1; D is undetermined. CDR1 and CDR2 (germline): SGHRS, YFSETQ. Trimming cost V 4 bases and J 0 bases, with 16 bases left between them. The CDR3 consists of 16 residues. In DNA, the CDR3 is TGCGCCAGCAGCCTGTCAAGCTTATTCATGAACACTGAAGCTTTCTTT. This gives the protein CASSLSSLFMNTEAFF.

This clonotype was observed many times. The CDR3 reads CASSLAGQGGNTEAFF. The CDR3 DNA reads as TGTGCCAGCAGCTTAGCGGGACAGGGAGGGAACACTGAAGCTTTCTTT. This chain connects TRBV7-9 to TRBJ1-1; the match to TRBD1 covers 9 bases. Germline V lookup: CDR1 SEHNR, CDR2 FQNEAQ (reference sequence). V lost 0 bases, J lost 1 base, and 3 bases stayed unmatched. The CDR3 is 16 residues long.